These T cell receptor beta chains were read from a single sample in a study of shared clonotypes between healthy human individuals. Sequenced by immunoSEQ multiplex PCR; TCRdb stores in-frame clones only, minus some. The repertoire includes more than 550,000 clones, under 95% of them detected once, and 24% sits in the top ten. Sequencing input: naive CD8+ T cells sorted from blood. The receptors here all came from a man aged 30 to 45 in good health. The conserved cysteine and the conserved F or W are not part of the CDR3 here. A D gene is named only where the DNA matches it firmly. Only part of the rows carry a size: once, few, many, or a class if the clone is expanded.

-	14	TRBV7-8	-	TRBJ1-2	ASSLSSGLANYGYT
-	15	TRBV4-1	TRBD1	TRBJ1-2	ASSHPWDRGGLNGYT
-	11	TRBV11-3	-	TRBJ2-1	ASSSPDSNEQF
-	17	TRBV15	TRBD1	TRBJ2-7	ATSRDGRTTGQGGYEQY
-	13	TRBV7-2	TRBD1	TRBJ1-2	ASSIPGQWGYGYT
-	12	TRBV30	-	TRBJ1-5	AWSLGGWNQPQH
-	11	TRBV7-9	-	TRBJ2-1	ASSLVGPDEQF
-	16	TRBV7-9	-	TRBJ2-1	ASSLYPVQGSTGNEQF
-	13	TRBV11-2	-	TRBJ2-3	ASSRSGGLRYGQY
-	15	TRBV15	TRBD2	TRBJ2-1	ATSRAVAGVPYNEQF
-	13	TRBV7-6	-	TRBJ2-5	ASSNVGERVETQY
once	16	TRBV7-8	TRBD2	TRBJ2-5	ASSLEFSLAERGRDQY
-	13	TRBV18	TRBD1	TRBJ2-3	ASSQTGFATDTQY
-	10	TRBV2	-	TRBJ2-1	ASIDRWDEQF
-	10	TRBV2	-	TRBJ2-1	ASIQARDEQF
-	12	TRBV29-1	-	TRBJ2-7	SVLPAALPYEQY
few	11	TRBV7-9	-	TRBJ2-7	ASSWTMNYEQY
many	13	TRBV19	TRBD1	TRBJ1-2	ASSIPGQGRYGYT
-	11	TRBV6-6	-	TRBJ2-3	ASGTLLTDTQY
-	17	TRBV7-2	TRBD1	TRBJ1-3	ASSVNPRQGYLAGNTIY
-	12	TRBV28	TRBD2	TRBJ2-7	ASSLSGTSAPIF
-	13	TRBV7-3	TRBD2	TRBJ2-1	ASSALAGDYNEQF
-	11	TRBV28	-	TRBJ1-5	ASSRYSNQPQH
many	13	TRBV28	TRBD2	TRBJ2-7	ASRPAGLNSYEQY
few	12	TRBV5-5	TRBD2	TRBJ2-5	ASSLELAEEDQY
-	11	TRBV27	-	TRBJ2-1	ASSLFSYNEQF
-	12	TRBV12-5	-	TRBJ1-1	ASGFGGLNTEAF
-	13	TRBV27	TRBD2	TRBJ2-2	ASTQLAEYTGELF
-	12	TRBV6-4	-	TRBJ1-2	ASTRGGAMGGYT